The next 26 T cell receptor beta chains were all read from a single sample in a study of technical replicates of blood from a few donors. Some clones are missing from TCRdb's copy, which holds only in-frame ones; the method was immunoSEQ multiplex PCR. This sample has 40,000 to 65,000 clones, with more than 70% found just once. Material: PBMCs. Receptors were obtained from a human donor in good health. Some clones in this sample may be carry-over from other donors' samples.

This chain joins TRBV7-6 and TRBJ2-2; 8 bases are a match to TRBD1. Germline trimming cut 6 bases from V and 1 base from J; bases unmatched to any gene: 13. Germline CDR1 is SGHVS and CDR2 is FNYEAQ. There are 18 residues in the CDR3. DNA for the CDR3: TGTGCCAGCAGTTTCCACCCTCCGGGACAGGTGAACACCGGGGAGCTGTTTTTT. Its protein is CASSFHPPGQVNTGELFF.

J is TRBJ1-4 and V is TRBV7-9; a possible D gene is TRBD1 (5 bases). The V gene lost 5 bases and the J gene lost 2 bases, with 12 bases spanning the gap. The CDR3 covers 15 residues. CDR1 SEHNR and CDR2 FQNEAQ come from the germline V gene (reference sequence). CDR3 coding DNA: TGTGCCAGCAGCACCTCCGACAGCACTAATGAAAAACTGTTTTTT. Amino acid sequence: CASSTSDSTNEKLFF.

The chain has TRBV7-9 and TRBJ1-1; D gene uncertain. Looked up from germline, CDR1 is SEHNR and CDR2 is FQNEAQ (reference sequence). V shed 4 bases and J shed 0 bases, with 24 bases lying between them. There are 19 residues in the CDR3. In DNA, the CDR3 is TGTGCCAGCAGCTACCCAATGGGCCCGAGGGAGAACATGAACACTGAAGCTTTCTTT. Protein: CASSYPMGPRENMNTEAFF.

The chain recombines TRBV5-1 with TRBJ2-7; D not certain. Germline V gene lookup returns CDR1 SGHRS and CDR2 YFSETQ. The CDR3 contains 14 residues. Trimming removed 0 bases at V and 0 bases at J, with 7 bases between. CDR3 residues: CASSLDGSSYEQYF. The CDR3 bases are TGCGCCAGCAGCTTGGACGGTAGCTCCTACGAGCAGTACTTC.

The genes are TRBV6-1 and TRBJ1-1, with D perhaps matching TRBD1 (6 bases). V shed 0 bases and J shed 0 bases, with 11 bases lying between them. This CDR3 is 16 amino acids long. CDR1 and CDR2 from the germline V gene are MNHNS and SASEGT. The CDR3 sequence is CASSEAHRVLNTEAFF. In nucleotides, the CDR3 is TGTGCCAGCAGTGAAGCGCACAGGGTACTGAACACTGAAGCTTTCTTT.

The chain is built from TRBV5-1 and TRBJ1-1; TRBD1 is a possible D gene (6 bases). V lost 2 bases to trimming and J lost 1 base, with 9 bases between them. From germline, CDR1 is SGHRS and CDR2 YFSETQ. The CDR3 length is 14 residues. CDR3 in DNA: TGCGCCAGCAGCTTCCTGACAGGGAACACTGAAGCTTTCTTT. This gives the protein CASSFLTGNTEAFF.

This clone showed up just a few times. J is TRBJ1-2 and V is TRBV4-2, with a weak D call TRBD1 (6 bases). The CDR3 sequence is 13 residues long. V lost 5 bases to trimming and J lost 8 bases, with 15 bases between them. Looked up from germline, CDR1 is LGHNA and CDR2 is YNFKEQ. The CDR3 DNA reads TGTGCCAGCAGCTCCAGGACAGACGGAGGCTACACCTTC. Protein product: CASSSRTDGGYTF.

This clone was detected only once. DNA for the CDR3: TGTGCCACCAAATATCTCGGGGACCACGGGGGCTATGGCTACACCTTC. Protein: CATKYLGDHGGYGYTF. J is TRBJ1-2 and V is TRBV27; TRBD1 is a possible D gene (5 bases). Between the trimmed V and J ends, which lost 10 bases and 4 bases, there was a span of 25 bases. Germline CDR1 reads MNHEY; CDR2 reads SMNVEV (reference sequence). The CDR3 loop spans 16 amino acids.

This chain joins TRBV7-3 and TRBJ1-1; D is ambiguous. Germline assignment: CDR1 SGHTA and CDR2 FQGTGA. V was shortened by 1 base and J by 7 bases, with 10 bases between the two germline ends. The CDR3 runs 13 residues. Written as DNA, the CDR3 is TGTGCCAGCAGCTTAATTCCCGGGGATGAAGCTTTCTTT. Translation: CASSLIPGDEAFF.

The V call is TRBV30, the J call TRBJ2-1; D perhaps matches TRBD2 (6 bases). There are 15 residues in the CDR3. Germline V gene data show CDR1 as GTSNPN and CDR2 as SVGIG (reference sequence). Trimming removed 2 bases at V and 8 bases at J, with 19 bases between. The CDR3 coding sequence is TGTGCCTGGAGTCCTGGCGGGAAAGGTCACTATGAGCAGTTCTTC. It codes for CAWSPGGKGHYEQFF.

The chain carries TRBV7-2 and TRBJ1-4; 7 bases map to TRBD1. Germline-derived CDR1 and CDR2 are SGHTA and FQGNSA. The V gene end was trimmed by 2 bases and the J gene end by 7 bases; junction bases not matched to a gene: 10. The length of the CDR3 is 16 residues. The CDR3, as DNA: TGTGCCAGCAGCTTATATCCTACAGGGGTTGGTGAAAAACTGTTTTTT. It encodes CASSLYPTGVGEKLFF.

This clone was detected a few times. The V gene is TRBV6-1, the J gene TRBJ1-2; no clear D. CDR3 length equals 11 residues. Trimming took 4 bases from V and 7 from J, leaving 7 bases between them. Germline lookup yields CDR1 MNHNS and CDR2 SASEGT. The CDR3 sequence: CASSAGGGYTF. The CDR3 nucleotides read TGTGCCAGCAGTGCCGGAGGTGGCTACACCTTC.

The gene calls are TRBV19 and TRBJ2-5, with 8 bases matching TRBD1. The CDR3 is made up of 14 amino acids. The V gene's germline CDR1 is LNHDA and CDR2 SQIVND (reference sequence). V shed 3 bases, J shed 9 bases, and the junction held 9 bases outside the gene matches. The CDR3 nucleotides read TGTGCCAGTAGTATTAGGCAGGGGGCCGAGGCCCAGTACTTC. Translating gives CASSIRQGAEAQYF.

This clone was recorded once. The rearrangement joins TRBV6-1 to TRBJ1-5; D perhaps matches TRBD1 (6 bases). CDR1 and CDR2 from the germline V gene are MNHNS and SASEGT. V lost 2 bases, J lost 3 bases, and 8 bases lay in between. This CDR3 is 14 amino acids long. This CDR3 reads CASSEYRDNQPQHF. DNA for the CDR3: TGTGCCAGCAGTGAATACAGGGACAATCAGCCCCAGCATTTT.

CDR3 nucleotides: TGTGCCAGCAGTGGGGACAGGGGCAGCGCCGGGGAGCTGTTTTTT. Its translation: CASSGDRGSAGELFF. The rearrangement uses TRBV2 and TRBJ2-2; 10 positions match TRBD1. The CDR3 spans 15 residues. Germline lookup yields CDR1 SNHLY and CDR2 FYNNEI. V dropped 4 bases and J dropped 6; count of bases not matched to a gene: 5.

This clone was seen more than once but under ten times. The rearrangement links TRBV7-9 to TRBJ1-6; no reliable D call. The germline V gene encodes CDR1 SEHNR and CDR2 FQNEAQ (reference sequence). V was cut by 5 bases and J by 13 bases, with 21 bases left in between. CDR3 size: 15 residues. The CDR3 DNA is TGTGCCAGCAGCCCGACGACATCCCCATGGTCGCCCCTCCACTTT. Residues: CASSPTTSPWSPLHF.

The chain combines TRBV30 with TRBJ2-7; 14 bases fit TRBD2. CDR1 is GTSNPN and CDR2 is SVGIG in the germline V gene (reference sequence). With V trimmed by 4 bases and J by 3 bases, 8 bases remained unmatched. The CDR3 has 16 amino acids. CDR3 protein: CAWTKGTSGSFYEQYF. The CDR3 DNA follows: TGTGCCTGGACTAAAGGGACTAGCGGGAGTTTCTACGAGCAGTACTTC. The variable domain in full, with the rest retrieved from reference TRBV30 and TRBJ2-7, is SQTIHQWPATLVQPVGSPLSLECTVEGTSNPNLYWYRQAAGRGLQLLFYSVGIGQISSEVPQNLSASRPQDRQFILSSKKLLLSDSGFYLCAWTKGTSGSFYEQYFGPGTRLTVT.

This clone was seen a single time. This rearrangement joins TRBV5-4 to TRBJ1-1, with 10 bases fitting TRBD1. Trimming removed 3 bases from V and 2 bases from J; junction bases left unmatched: 10. This CDR3 spans 17 amino acids. The germline gives CDR1 SGHNT, CDR2 YYREEE (reference sequence). DNA of the CDR3: TGTGCCAGCAGCTCTCCGACAGGGGGCCCTATAAACACTGAAGCTTTCTTT. Translating gives CASSSPTGGPINTEAFF.

J is TRBJ2-1 and V is TRBV11-2, with a possible D match to TRBD2 (5 bases). Germline CDR1 reads SGHAT; CDR2 reads FQNNGV. V was cut by 7 bases and J by 0 bases, with 16 bases left in between. The CDR3 loop spans 16 amino acids. The CDR3 nucleotides read TGTGCCAGCACTCACCGCGGGCCCAGCTCCTACAATGAGCAGTTCTTC. Residues: CASTHRGPSSYNEQFF.

The V and J genes are TRBV7-2 and TRBJ2-5; 8 nucleotides align to TRBD2. Germline V gene lookup returns CDR1 SGHTA and CDR2 FQGNSA. The CDR3 is 13 amino acids. The J segment lost 5 bases and the V segment lost 5 bases, leaving 4 bases of the junction unmatched. The CDR3 bases are TGTGCCAGCAGCAGAGGACTAGCCGAGACCCAGTACTTC. Residues: CASSRGLAETQYF. Filled out from reference TRBV7-2 and TRBJ2-5, the complete variable domain reads GAGVSQSPSNKVTEKGKDVELRCDPISGHTALYWYRQSLGQGLEFLIYFQGNSAPDKSGLPSDRFSAERTGGSVSTLTIQRTQQEDSAVYLCASSRGLAETQYFGPGTRLLVL.

This chain joins TRBV7-9 and TRBJ2-7, with D perhaps matching TRBD1 (6 bases). Trimming removed 5 bases at V and 3 bases at J, with 14 bases between. The CDR3 loop spans 14 amino acids. Germline V gene data show CDR1 as SEHNR and CDR2 as FQNEAQ (reference sequence). CDR3 amino acids: CASSQNRDIYEQYF. CDR3 coding DNA: TGTGCCAGCAGCCAAAACAGGGATATCTACGAGCAGTACTTC.

V gene TRBV7-3 combines with J gene TRBJ2-1, with D possibly TRBD2 on 6 matching bases. CDR3 size: 15 residues. CDR1 SGHTA and CDR2 FQGTGA come from the germline V gene. Trimming took 0 bases from V and 10 from J, leaving 16 bases between them. CDR3 residues: CASSLTGTPAGEQFF. CDR3 in DNA: TGTGCCAGCAGCTTAACCGGGACTCCGGCCGGGGAGCAGTTCTTC.

The chain has TRBV13 and TRBJ2-7; 8 nucleotides agree with TRBD1. V lost 1 base to trimming and J lost 2 bases; unmatched junction nucleotides: 16. Germline V gene data show CDR1 as PRHDT and CDR2 as FYEKMQ (reference sequence). CDR3 length equals 19 residues. Here the CDR3 DNA reads TGTGCCAGCAGCTTAGCAGGGGGCTCGGTGGCCGCTGGGCCCTACGAGCAGTACTTC. This gives the protein CASSLAGGSVAAGPYEQYF.

The rearrangement uses TRBV5-1 and TRBJ2-7; 8 nucleotides agree with TRBD2. V trimming: 4 bases; J trimming: 7 bases; junction bases outside the gene matches: 10. This CDR3 spans 14 amino acids. The germline V gene encodes CDR1 SGHRS and CDR2 YFSETQ. DNA for the CDR3: TGCGCCAGCAGCGTGGGTCAGCGGGAGCGGGAGCAGTACTTC. Encoded protein: CASSVGQREREQYF.

This chain connects TRBV2 to TRBJ1-2, with D unclear. Germline CDR1 and CDR2: SNHLY and FYNNEI. The CDR3 sequence is 14 residues long. Trimming left V 1 base short and J 8 bases short, with 14 bases between. CDR3 DNA sequence: TGTGCCAGCAGTGAAGAAAGAGGCTCTGGGGGCTACACCTTC. Protein product: CASSEERGSGGYTF.

This chain joins TRBV2 and TRBJ2-7; 7 bases fit TRBD1. This CDR3 is 14 amino acids long. Per germline, CDR1 SNHLY and CDR2 FYNNEI. V gave up 8 bases and J gave up 7 bases; unmatched junction bases: 14. The chain's CDR3 is CASSGTEHLREQYF. DNA for the CDR3: TGTGCCAGCTCCGGGACAGAGCATCTACGAGAGCAGTACTTC.